The rows below give T cell receptor beta chains drawn from one sample of a study of Graves' ophthalmopathy and Graves' hyperthyroidism. TCRdb re-called the multiplex PCR reads through MiXCR, storing one row per CDR3 protein. The table shows around 51,000 distinct CDR3 sequences, with 50% occurring only once. Specimen: peripheral blood. Receptors were obtained from an adult man with Graves' ophthalmopathy. The CDR3 runs from the conserved cysteine through the conserved F or W. Fields, in order: J gene, clone size, V gene, D gene, CDR3 DNA, CDR3 protein. A D gene is named only where the DNA matches it firmly. Expanded clones get a size class; other rows say once, few or many, or leave the size out.

TRBJ1-2 once TRBV11-2 TRBD1 TGTGCCAGCAGCGGAAGACAGGGGGAATATACCTTC CASSGRQGEYTF
TRBJ2-2 many TRBV19 TRBD2 TGTGCCAGTAGTCCCGGACTAGCAAGGGCCGGGGAGCTGTTTTTT CASSPGLARAGELFF
TRBJ2-1 . TRBV20-1 TRBD2 TGCAGTGCTAGCTTAGCGGGGGGGCCTTTCACAGATACGCAGTTCTTC CSASLAGGPFTDTQFF
TRBJ1-6 many TRBV7-2 . TGTGCCAGCAGCTTAGGAGGGGGGCCGGGTAATTCACCCCTCCACTTT CASSLGGGPGNSPLHF
TRBJ2-7 many TRBV12-3/TRBV12-4 TRBD1 TGTGCCAGCAGTTTTCGGACAGGGCACTACGAGCAGTACTTC CASSFRTGHYEQYF
TRBJ2-2 many TRBV6-6 . TGTGCCAGCAGGGACCCTGGGACCGGGGAGCTGTTTTTT CASRDPGTGELFF
TRBJ2-1 . TRBV9 . TGTGCCAGCAGCTTGGTGGGGAGCTCCTACAATGAGCAGTTCTTC CASSLVGSSYNEQFF
TRBJ1-1 many TRBV4-1 . TGCGCCAGCAGCCGACCAGGGGTGAACACTGAAGCTTTCTTT CASSRPGVNTEAFF
TRBJ2-2 few TRBV20-1 TRBD1 TGCAGTGCTAGCCGGCAGGGGGCGAACACCGGGGAGCTGTTTTTT CSASRQGANTGELFF
TRBJ2-7 many TRBV5-8 TRBD1 TGTGCCAGCAGCTCTGGGACAGGGGGAGCCTACGAGCAGTACTTC CASSSGTGGAYEQYF
TRBJ1-2 many TRBV6-6 . TGTGCCAGCAGTGCCAGAACTCAGGGAAACTATGGCTACACCTTC CASSARTQGNYGYTF
TRBJ1-1 many TRBV5-8 . TGTGCCAGCAGCGCGGGTGTTAACACTGAAGCTTTCTTT CASSAGVNTEAFF
TRBJ2-1 . TRBV25-1 TRBD2 TGTGCCAGCAGTGACGGTCTAGCGGGAGATGAGCAGTTCTTC CASSDGLAGDEQFF
TRBJ2-5 . TRBV7-8 TRBD2 TGTGCCAGCAGCAAGACTAGCGGTCGGGAGACCCAGTACTTC CASSKTSGRETQYF
TRBJ2-2 . TRBV29-1 TRBD2 TGCAGCGTATCTAGCGGGAGTATCGGGGAGCTGTTTTTT CSVSSGSIGELFF
TRBJ2-2 . TRBV20-1 TRBD1 TGCAGTGCTAGAGCCCTGTCGGGGCAGGGGGCTAGGGCCGGGGAGCTGTTTTTT CSARALSGQGARAGELFF
TRBJ1-2 few TRBV9 . TGTGCCAGCAGCGTAACCGGGGATGGCTACACCTTC CASSVTGDGYTF
TRBJ2-7 once TRBV7-9 . TGTGCCAGCAGCCCAGGGGTAGGGTACGAGCAGTACTTC CASSPGVGYEQYF
TRBJ1-2 . TRBV12-3/TRBV12-4 TRBD1 TGTGCCAGCAGGTGGACAGGGGGCTACACCTTC CASRWTGGYTF
TRBJ2-2 medium-sized TRBV6-1 . TGTGCCAGCAGTGAAGCTCTTGGGGGACCCGGGGAGCTGTTTTTT CASSEALGGPGELFF
TRBJ2-2 many TRBV10-1 TRBD2 TGCGCCAGCAGAAGACTAGCGGGAGGTATCGGCGGGGAGCTGTTTTTT CASRRLAGGIGGELFF